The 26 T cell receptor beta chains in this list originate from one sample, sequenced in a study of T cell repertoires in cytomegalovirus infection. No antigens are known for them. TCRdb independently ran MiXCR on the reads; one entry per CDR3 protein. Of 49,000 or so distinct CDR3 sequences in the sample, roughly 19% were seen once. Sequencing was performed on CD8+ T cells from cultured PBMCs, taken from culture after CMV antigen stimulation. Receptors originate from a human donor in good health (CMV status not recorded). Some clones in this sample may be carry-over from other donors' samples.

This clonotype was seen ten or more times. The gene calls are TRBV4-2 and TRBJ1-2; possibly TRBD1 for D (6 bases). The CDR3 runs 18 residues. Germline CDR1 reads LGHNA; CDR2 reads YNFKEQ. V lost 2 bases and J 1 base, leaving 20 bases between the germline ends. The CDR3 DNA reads TGTGCCAGCAGCCAAAGGGGGGGCTACGGGGTGATTAACTATGGCTACACCTTC. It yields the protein CASSQRGGYGVINYGYTF.

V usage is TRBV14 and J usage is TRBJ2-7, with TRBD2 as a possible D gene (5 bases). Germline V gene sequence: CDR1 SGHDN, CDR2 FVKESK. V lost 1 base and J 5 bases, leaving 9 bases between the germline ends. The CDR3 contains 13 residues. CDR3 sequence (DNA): TGTGCCAGCAGCCAAGGGAGGCAAAACGAGCAGTACTTC. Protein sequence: CASSQGRQNEQYF.

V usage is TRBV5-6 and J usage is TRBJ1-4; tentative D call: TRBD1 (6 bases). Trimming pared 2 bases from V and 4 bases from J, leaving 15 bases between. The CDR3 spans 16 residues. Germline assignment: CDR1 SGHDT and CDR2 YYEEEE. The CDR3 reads CASSLAPGALNEKLFF. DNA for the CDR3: TGTGCCAGCAGCTTAGCCCCAGGGGCCCTTAATGAAAAACTGTTTTTT.

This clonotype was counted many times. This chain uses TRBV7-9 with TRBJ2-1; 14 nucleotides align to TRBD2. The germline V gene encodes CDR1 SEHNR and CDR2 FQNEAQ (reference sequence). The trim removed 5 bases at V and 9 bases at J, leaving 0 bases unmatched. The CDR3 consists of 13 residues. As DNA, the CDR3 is TGTGCCAGCAGCGGACTAGCGGGAGGTGAGCAGTTCTTC. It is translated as CASSGLAGGEQFF.

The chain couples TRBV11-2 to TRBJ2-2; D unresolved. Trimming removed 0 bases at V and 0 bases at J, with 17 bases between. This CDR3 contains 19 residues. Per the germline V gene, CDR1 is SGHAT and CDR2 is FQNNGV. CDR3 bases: TGTGCCAGCAGCTTAGATCCCCGGACGGGCATTGCGAACACCGGGGAGCTGTTTTTT. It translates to CASSLDPRTGIANTGELFF. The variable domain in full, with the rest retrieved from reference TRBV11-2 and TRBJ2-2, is EAGVAQSPRYKIIEKRQSVAFWCNPISGHATLYWYQQILGQGPKLLIQFQNNGVVDDSQLPKDRFSAERLKGVDSTLKIQPAKLEDSAVYLCASSLDPRTGIANTGELFFGEGSRLTVL.

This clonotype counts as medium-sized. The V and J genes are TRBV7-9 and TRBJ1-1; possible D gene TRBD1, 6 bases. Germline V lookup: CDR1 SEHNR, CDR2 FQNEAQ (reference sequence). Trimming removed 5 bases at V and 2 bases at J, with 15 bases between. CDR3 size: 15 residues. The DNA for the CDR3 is TGTGCCAGCAGCGCGACGGGGGGGGCAAACACTGAAGCTTTCTTT. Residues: CASSATGGANTEAFF.

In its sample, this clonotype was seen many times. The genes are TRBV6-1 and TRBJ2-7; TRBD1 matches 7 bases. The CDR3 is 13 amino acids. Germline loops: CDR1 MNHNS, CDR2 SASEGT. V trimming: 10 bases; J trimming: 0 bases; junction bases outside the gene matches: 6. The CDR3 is CATQTGSSYEQYF. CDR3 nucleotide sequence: TGTGCCACTCAGACAGGGAGCTCCTACGAGCAGTACTTC.

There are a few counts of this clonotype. In DNA form, the CDR3 reads TGCAGCGTTGAAGATCCGGGGCGGGGGGTCTCCTACGAGCAGTACTTC. Amino acids: CSVEDPGRGVSYEQYF. The chain employs TRBV29-1 and TRBJ2-7, with 8 positions matching TRBD2. Germline CDR1 and CDR2: SQVTM and ANQGSEA. V lost 0 bases to trimming and J lost 0 bases; unmatched junction nucleotides: 7. CDR3 length: 16 amino acids.

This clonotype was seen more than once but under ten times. CDR3 nucleotides: TGTGCCAGTAGTGCCCAAGCGGGGGGCATACGCACACAACAAGAGACCCAGTACTTC. Translated: CASSAQAGGIRTQQETQYF. This chain connects TRBV19 to TRBJ2-5; TRBD2 matches at 9 bases. The CDR3 contains 19 residues. Germline loops: CDR1 LNHDA, CDR2 SQIVND (reference sequence). The J segment lost 2 bases and the V segment lost 5 bases, leaving 18 bases of the junction unmatched.

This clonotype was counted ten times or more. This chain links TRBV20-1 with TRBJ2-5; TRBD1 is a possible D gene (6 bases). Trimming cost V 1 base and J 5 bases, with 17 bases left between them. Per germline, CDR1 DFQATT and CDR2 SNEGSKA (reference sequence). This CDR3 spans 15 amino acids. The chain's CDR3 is CSARGVPDSMETQYF. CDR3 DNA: TGCAGTGCTAGAGGGGTCCCGGACAGCATGGAGACCCAGTACTTC.

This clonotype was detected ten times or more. Written as DNA, the CDR3 is TGTGCCAGCAGCCCGGGGGCAGATACGCAGTATTTT. Its translation is CASSPGADTQYF. The rearrangement joins TRBV7-9 to TRBJ2-3, with D maybe TRBD2 (6 bases). Trimming cost V 5 bases and J 4 bases, with 7 bases left between them. The CDR3 is 12 residues long. Germline CDR1 SEHNR, CDR2 FQNEAQ (reference sequence).

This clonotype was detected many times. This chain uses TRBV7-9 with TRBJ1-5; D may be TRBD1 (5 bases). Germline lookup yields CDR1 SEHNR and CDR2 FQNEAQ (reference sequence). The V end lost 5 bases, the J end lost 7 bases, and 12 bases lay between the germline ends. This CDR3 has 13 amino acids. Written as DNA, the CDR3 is TGTGCCAGCAGCCCGTCCAAGGGGCAGCCCCAGCATTTT. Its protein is CASSPSKGQPQHF.

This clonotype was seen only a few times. Here the CDR3 reads CASSQYLRDSIEGRTYNSPLHF. CDR3 nucleotide sequence: TGTGCCAGCAGTCAGTATCTCCGGGACAGCATTGAGGGTCGTACCTATAATTCACCCCTCCACTTT. The V and J genes are TRBV27 and TRBJ1-6; 7 positions match TRBD1. Germline lookup yields CDR1 MNHEY and CDR2 SMNVEV (reference sequence). Trimming at V came to 5 bases and at J to 2 bases, leaving 24 bases not matched to a gene. This CDR3 has 22 amino acids.

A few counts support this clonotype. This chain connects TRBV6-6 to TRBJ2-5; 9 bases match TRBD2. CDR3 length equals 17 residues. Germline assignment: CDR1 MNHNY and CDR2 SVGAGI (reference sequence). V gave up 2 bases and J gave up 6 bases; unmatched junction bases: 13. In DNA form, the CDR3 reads TGTGCCAGCAGTTACGTGGAGTTCAGCGGGAGGTTGAAGACCCAGTACTTC. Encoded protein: CASSYVEFSGRLKTQYF.

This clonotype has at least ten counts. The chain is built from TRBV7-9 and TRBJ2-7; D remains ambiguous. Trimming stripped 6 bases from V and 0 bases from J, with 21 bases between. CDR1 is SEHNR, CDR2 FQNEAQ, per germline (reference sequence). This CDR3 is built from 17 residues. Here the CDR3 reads CASSPKERKTASYEQYF. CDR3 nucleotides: TGTGCCAGCAGTCCCAAGGAGCGCAAAACCGCCTCCTACGAGCAGTACTTC.

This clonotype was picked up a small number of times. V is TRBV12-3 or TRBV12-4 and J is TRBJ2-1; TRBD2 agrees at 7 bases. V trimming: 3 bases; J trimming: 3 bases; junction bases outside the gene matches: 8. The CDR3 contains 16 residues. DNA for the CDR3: TGTGCCAGCAGTTTTGGGACTAAACGGGGCTACAATGAGCAGTTCTTC. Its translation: CASSFGTKRGYNEQFF.

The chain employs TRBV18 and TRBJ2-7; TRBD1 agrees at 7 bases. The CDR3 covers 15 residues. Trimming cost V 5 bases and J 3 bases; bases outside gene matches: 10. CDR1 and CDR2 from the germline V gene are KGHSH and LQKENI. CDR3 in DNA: TGTGCCAGCTCATCAGAACAGGGGCCGATCTACGAGCAGTACTTC. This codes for CASSSEQGPIYEQYF.

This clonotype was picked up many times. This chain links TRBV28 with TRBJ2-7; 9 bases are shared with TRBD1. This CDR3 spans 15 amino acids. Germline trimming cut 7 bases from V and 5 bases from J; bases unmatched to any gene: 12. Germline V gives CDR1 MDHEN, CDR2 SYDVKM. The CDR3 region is CASTSGGQGFDEQYF. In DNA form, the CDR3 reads TGTGCCAGCACCTCGGGGGGACAGGGTTTCGACGAGCAGTACTTC.

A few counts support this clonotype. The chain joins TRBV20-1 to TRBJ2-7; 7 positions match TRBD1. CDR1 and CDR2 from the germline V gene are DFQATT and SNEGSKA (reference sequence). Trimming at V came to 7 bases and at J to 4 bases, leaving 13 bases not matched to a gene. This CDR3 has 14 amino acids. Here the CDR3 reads CSEQGIQDDYEQYF. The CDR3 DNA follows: TGCAGTGAACAGGGGATCCAAGACGATTACGAGCAGTACTTC.

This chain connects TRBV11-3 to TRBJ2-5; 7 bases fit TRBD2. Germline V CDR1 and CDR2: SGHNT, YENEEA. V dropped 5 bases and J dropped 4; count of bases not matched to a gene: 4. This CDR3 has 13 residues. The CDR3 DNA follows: TGTGCCAGCAGCCAACCGGGGGGAGAGACCCAGTACTTC. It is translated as CASSQPGGETQYF.

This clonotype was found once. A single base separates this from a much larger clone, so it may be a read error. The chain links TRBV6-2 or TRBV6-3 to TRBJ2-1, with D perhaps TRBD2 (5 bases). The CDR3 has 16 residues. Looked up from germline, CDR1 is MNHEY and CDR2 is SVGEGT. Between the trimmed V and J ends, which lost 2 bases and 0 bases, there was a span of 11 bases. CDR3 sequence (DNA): TGTGCCAGCAGTTACCTGGACTCTTACTCCTACAATGAGCAGTTCTTC. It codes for CASSYLDSYSYNEQFF.

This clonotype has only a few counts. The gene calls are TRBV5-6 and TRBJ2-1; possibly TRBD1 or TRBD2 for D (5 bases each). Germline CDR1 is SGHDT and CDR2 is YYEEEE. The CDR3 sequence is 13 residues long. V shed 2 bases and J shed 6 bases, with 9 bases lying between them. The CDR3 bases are TGTGCCAGCAGCTTTGGGACCCCCAATGAGCAGTTCTTC. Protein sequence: CASSFGTPNEQFF.

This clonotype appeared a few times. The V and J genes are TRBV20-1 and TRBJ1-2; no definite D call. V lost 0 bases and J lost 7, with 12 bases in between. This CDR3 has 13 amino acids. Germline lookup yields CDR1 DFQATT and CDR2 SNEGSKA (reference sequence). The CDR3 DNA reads TGCAGTGCTAGAGAGCTACGTGGTCTTGGCTACACCTTC. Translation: CSARELRGLGYTF.

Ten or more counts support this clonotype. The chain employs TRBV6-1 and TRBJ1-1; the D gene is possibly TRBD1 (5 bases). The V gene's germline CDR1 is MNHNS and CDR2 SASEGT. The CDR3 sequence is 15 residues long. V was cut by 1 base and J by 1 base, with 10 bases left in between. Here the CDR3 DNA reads TGTGCCAGCAGTGAAGGGGACGGAAAGAACACTGAAGCTTTCTTT. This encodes CASSEGDGKNTEAFF.

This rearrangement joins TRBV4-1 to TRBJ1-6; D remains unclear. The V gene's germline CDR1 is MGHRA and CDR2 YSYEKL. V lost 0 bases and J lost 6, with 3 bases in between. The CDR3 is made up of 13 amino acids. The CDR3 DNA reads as TGCGCCAGCAGCCAAGACGTTAATTCACCCCTCCACTTT. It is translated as CASSQDVNSPLHF.

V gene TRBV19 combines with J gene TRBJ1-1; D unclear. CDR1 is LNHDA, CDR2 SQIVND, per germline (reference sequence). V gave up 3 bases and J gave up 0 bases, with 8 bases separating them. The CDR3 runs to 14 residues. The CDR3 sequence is CASSMLPMNTEAFF. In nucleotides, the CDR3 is TGTGCCAGTAGTATGCTGCCGATGAACACTGAAGCTTTCTTT.